This T cell receptor beta chain was sequenced in a study of T cells in Graves' hyperthyroidism and ophthalmopathy. Findings of the study overall: In validation, the model predicted ophthalmopathy. These predictions came a median roughly seven months before onset.

This clonotype was counted many times. No antigen is known for it. An absence of ophthalmopathy progression within 18 months meant stable Graves' hyperthyroidism. Uncontrolled infection, other autoimmune disease, pregnancy and lactation each barred patients from inclusion. Amplification of TCR beta CDR3 regions used RNA as the template. First-round RT-PCR with HTBI primers amplified the TCR CDR3 region. TCRdb re-called the multiplex PCR reads with MiXCR, one entry per CDR3 protein. The sample has a few hundred thousand distinct CDR3 sequences, approximately 14% seen once. The sequence was obtained from a woman aged 18-29 years with Graves' hyperthyroidism. The sample consisted of blood.

CDR3 loop: CASSLDSTSTDTQYF. The DNA for the CDR3 is TGCGCCAGCAGCTTGGACAGTACTAGCACAGATACGCAGTATTTT. The chain carries TRBV5-1 and TRBJ2-3; D call uncertain. The CDR3 contains 15 residues. Germline CDR1 is SGHRS and CDR2 is YFSETQ. V was trimmed by 0 bases and J by 0 bases, leaving 8 bases between them. The whole variable domain, remainder taken from reference TRBV5-1 and TRBJ2-3, is KAGVTQTPRYLIKTRGQQVTLSCSPISGHRSVSWYQQTPGQGLQFLFEYFSETQRNKGNFPGRFSGRQFSNSRSEMNVSTLELGDSALYLCASSLDSTSTDTQYFGPGTRLTVL.